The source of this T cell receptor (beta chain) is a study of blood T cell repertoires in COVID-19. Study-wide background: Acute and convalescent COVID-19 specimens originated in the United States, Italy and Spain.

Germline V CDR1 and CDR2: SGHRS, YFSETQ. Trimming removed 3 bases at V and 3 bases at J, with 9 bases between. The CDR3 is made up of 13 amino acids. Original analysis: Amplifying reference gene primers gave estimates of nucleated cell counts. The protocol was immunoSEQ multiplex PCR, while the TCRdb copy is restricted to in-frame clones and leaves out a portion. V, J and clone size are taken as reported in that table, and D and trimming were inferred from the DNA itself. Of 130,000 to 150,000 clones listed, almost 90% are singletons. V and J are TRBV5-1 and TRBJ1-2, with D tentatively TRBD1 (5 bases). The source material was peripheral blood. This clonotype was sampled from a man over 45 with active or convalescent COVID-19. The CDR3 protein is CASSSRGDYGYTF. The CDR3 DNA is TGCGCCAGCAGCTCTCGGGGGGACTATGGCTACACCTTC.